This entry features one TCR beta chain sequence. These data come from a study of cytomegalovirus exposure and HLA in healthy donors. Study-level background: A data release that came early held tens of millions of unique TCRs from HLA-typed donors.

Germline-derived CDR1 and CDR2 are SGHNT and YENEEA. The junction had 10 bases not matched to a gene; V was cut back by 4 bases and J by 5 bases. This CDR3 has 15 amino acids. PCR was performed using 60 Vbeta and 13 Jbeta primers. Assay: immunoSEQ multiplex PCR; the TCRdb copy retains only in-frame clones and omits some. The repertoire includes 75,000 to 90,000 clones, 55% to 65% of them detected once, and about 15% sits in the top ten. The clonotype originates from a woman aged 40 to 55 in good health and CMV-seropositive. Sequenced input: PBMCs. The chain couples TRBV11-3 to TRBJ2-7, with 8 nucleotides matching TRBD1. The CDR3, as DNA: TGTGCCAGCAGCTCCAAAGGACAGGGATTAGACGAGCAGTACTTC. Protein product: CASSSKGQGLDEQYF.